The 30 T cell receptor beta chains below all came from one sample that was sequenced in a study of blood T cells in healthy people across ages (dated by TCRdb to between 2014 and 2016). Libraries were made using 5' RACE. The sample was run on an Illumina HiSeq 2500. The second PCR ran for about 6 to 12 cycles and used a J-beta primer mix along with a sample-barcoded 5' primer. In TCRdb, the public reads were trimmed at Q25 with fastp and aligned with MiXCR, with productive beta chains retained. For every CDR3 protein sequence, its rows merge into one entry that carries the most common genes and DNA. The sample yields 600,000 to 650,000 distinct CDR3 sequences; under 65% were counted once. The ten largest clones capture approximately 40% of the sample. The material sequenced was blood. These receptors were obtained from a man aged 55-75 years in good health.

This sequence joins TRBV3-1 and TRBJ1-1; D not resolved. V lost 4 bases and J lost 0, with 18 bases in between. Germline CDR1 LGHDT, CDR2 YNNKEL (reference sequence). This CDR3 has 17 amino acids. For the CDR3, the DNA is TGTGCCAGCAGCCTCGTAACGACATTAGGTATGAACACTGAAGCTTTCTTT. It translates to CASSLVTTLGMNTEAFF.

This clonotype was seen a handful of times. The chain employs TRBV9 and TRBJ1-6; D is undetermined. V gave up 0 bases and J gave up 1 base, with 11 bases separating them. The germline CDR1 and CDR2 sequences are SGDLS and YYNGEE. The length of the CDR3 is 17 residues. The chain's CDR3 is CASSVGEGRSYNSPLHF. The CDR3 region has the DNA TGTGCCAGCAGCGTAGGAGAAGGAAGGTCCTATAATTCACCCCTCCACTTT.

The chain recombines TRBV18 with TRBJ1-5; possible D gene TRBD1, 5 bases. This CDR3 is 15 amino acids long. Trimming pared 2 bases from V and 4 bases from J, leaving 12 bases between. CDR1 and CDR2 (germline): KGHSH, LQKENI. The CDR3 region has the DNA TGTGCCAGCTCACCAGCGAGGGGCCGAAATCAGCCCCAGCATTTT. Translating gives CASSPARGRNQPQHF.

The gene calls are TRBV15 and TRBJ2-1; 7 bases map to TRBD2. Germline CDR1 reads LNHNV; CDR2 reads YYDKDF (reference sequence). J gave up 2 bases and V 1 base, and 11 bases lay outside the gene matches. The CDR3 is made up of 18 amino acids. The CDR3 spells CATSRARRAGTPYNEQFF. The CDR3 DNA is TGTGCCACCAGCAGAGCTCGACGAGCGGGGACCCCCTACAATGAGCAGTTCTTC.

This chain connects TRBV15 to TRBJ2-1, with a tentative D call TRBD1 (6 bases). In germline, CDR1 is LNHNV, CDR2 YYDKDF (reference sequence). V was pared by 5 bases and J by 7 bases, with 15 bases between. CDR3 length equals 14 residues. The CDR3 region has the DNA TGTGCCACCAGCCCCGACCAGGGGCGGAATGAGCAGTTCTTC. This encodes CATSPDQGRNEQFF.

The chain joins TRBV3-1 to TRBJ2-7; D is unresolved. Germline assignment: CDR1 LGHDT and CDR2 YNNKEL (reference sequence). V gave up 0 bases and J gave up 4 bases, with 10 bases separating them. The CDR3 totals 14 residues. The CDR3 sequence: CASSQENKYYEQYF. In DNA form, the CDR3 reads TGTGCCAGCAGCCAAGAGAACAAATATTACGAGCAGTACTTC.

This clonotype was counted a few times. The V call is TRBV20-1, the J call TRBJ2-5, with TRBD1 identical over 7 bases. The J call is in doubt because the DNA end fits TRBJ2-7 better. Germline CDR1 is DFQATT and CDR2 is SNEGSKA (reference sequence). There are 12 residues in the CDR3. The CDR3, as DNA: TGCAGTACCGGGTCGCAGGGGGACGAGCAGTACTTC. Protein: CSTGSQGDEQYF.

V usage is TRBV15 and J usage is TRBJ1-4; D gene ambiguous. This CDR3 comprises 13 residues. The V gene's germline CDR1 is LNHNV and CDR2 YYDKDF (reference sequence). Between the trimmed V and J ends, which lost 0 bases and 10 bases, there was a span of 9 bases. Written as DNA, the CDR3 is TGTGCCACCAGCAGAGACGGGGATGGAAAACTGTTTTTT. Protein: CATSRDGDGKLFF.

This clonotype has more than one count but fewer than ten. The V gene is TRBV29-1, the J gene TRBJ2-3, with 8 bases identical to TRBD2. CDR3 length: 13 residues. Germline CDR1 is SQVTM and CDR2 is ANQGSEA. The ends lost 7 bases at V and 14 bases at J; junction bases unmatched: 17. The DNA for the CDR3 is TGCAGCGCTGTCCCCGCGGGGGGCCCCCCCTGGTATTTT. Residues: CSAVPAGGPPWYF.

V is TRBV2 and J is TRBJ2-7; D is ambiguous. The CDR3 has 11 amino acids. V shed 6 bases and J shed 3 bases, with 6 bases lying between them. Germline CDR1 reads SNHLY; CDR2 reads FYNNEI. The DNA for the CDR3 is TGTGCCAGCAGGGCCGGCTACGAGCAGTACTTC. It yields the protein CASRAGYEQYF.

In DNA, the CDR3 is TGCAGTGCCCCCGGGACTAGCGGCCACCAGACTCAGTACTTC. It translates to CSAPGTSGHQTQYF. The chain employs TRBV20-1 and TRBJ2-7; TRBD2 matches at 11 bases. There are 14 residues in the CDR3. Looked up from germline, CDR1 is DFQATT and CDR2 is SNEGSKA (reference sequence). Losses at the gene ends were 6 bases for V and 10 bases for J; bases not matched to a gene: 14.

V is TRBV7-8 and J is TRBJ2-1; the match to TRBD1 covers 10 bases. Per germline, CDR1 SGHVS and CDR2 FQNEAQ. Unmatched junction bases numbered 12, after V lost 5 bases and J lost 8 bases. The CDR3 runs 16 residues. Here the CDR3 DNA reads TGTGCCAGCAGCAGAACCGGGACAGGGGTTGTGGATGAGCAGTTCTTC. This gives the protein CASSRTGTGVVDEQFF.

This clonotype showed up just a few times. V usage is TRBV20-1 and J usage is TRBJ2-3; D may be TRBD2 (6 bases). The germline V and J ends were trimmed by 5 bases and 1 base, with 19 bases remaining between them. CDR1 and CDR2 (germline): DFQATT, SNEGSKA (reference sequence). The CDR3 sequence is 16 residues long. The CDR3 region is CSAEGLGGDRTDTQYF. CDR3 DNA sequence: TGCAGTGCTGAAGGTCTCGGCGGGGACCGCACAGATACGCAGTATTTT.

This clonotype was observed a handful of times. The rearrangement joins TRBV4-1 to TRBJ2-1; D possibly corresponds to TRBD1 (6 bases). The CDR3 extends over 14 amino acids. V was cut by 4 bases and J by 9 bases, with 16 bases left in between. Germline values: CDR1 MGHRA, CDR2 YSYEKL. The CDR3 DNA reads TGCGCCAGCAGCCCCTTCCAACAGGGCGGTGAGCAGTTCTTC. It translates to CASSPFQQGGEQFF.

This clonotype was counted only a few times. The V and J genes are TRBV29-1 and TRBJ1-5, with D maybe TRBD1 (5 bases). V lost 5 bases to trimming and J lost 9 bases, with 17 bases between them. The CDR3 covers 13 residues. CDR1 is SQVTM and CDR2 is ANQGSEA in the germline V gene. The CDR3 nucleotides are TGCAGCGTTCTGCAAACGGGGGATGGGCCCCAGCATTTT. It encodes CSVLQTGDGPQHF.

The V and J genes are TRBV24-1 and TRBJ2-5; a weak D match, TRBD2 (5 bases). The CDR3 consists of 14 residues. Germline CDR1 and CDR2: KGHDR and SFDVKD. V dropped 3 bases and J dropped 7 bases, with 14 bases sitting between them. CDR3 bases: TGTGCCACCAGTGATGTCGGAGGCAAGGGGACCCAGTACTTC. It yields the protein CATSDVGGKGTQYF.

This chain connects TRBV5-1 to TRBJ2-3; tentatively, D is TRBD2 (5 bases). Deletions cut 6 bases from V and 0 bases from J, with 11 bases between. The CDR3 length is 14 residues. Germline V lookup: CDR1 SGHRS, CDR2 YFSETQ. DNA of the CDR3: TGCGCCAGCACCATGGGAGAAAGCACAGATACGCAGTATTTT. Its translation is CASTMGESTDTQYF.

This clonotype was seen only a few times. The rearrangement links TRBV7-6 to TRBJ2-1; D is uncertain. CDR3 length equals 13 residues. Trimming stripped 2 bases from V and 2 bases from J, with 4 bases between. CDR1 and CDR2 from the germline V gene are SGHVS and FNYEAQ. The CDR3 sequence is CASSLRAYNEQFF. The CDR3 nucleotides are TGTGCCAGCAGCTTAAGGGCCTACAATGAGCAGTTCTTC.

V gene TRBV11-2 combines with J gene TRBJ2-5; 9 bases line up with TRBD2. Germline lookup yields CDR1 SGHAT and CDR2 FQNNGV. The CDR3 is made up of 16 amino acids. After removal of 0 bases from V and 2 bases from J, the junction contained 4 bases not matched to a gene. In DNA, the CDR3 is TGTGCCAGCAGCTTAGATCTTAGCGGGGGACAAGAGACCCAGTACTTC. Its protein is CASSLDLSGGQETQYF.

This sequence joins TRBV20-1 and TRBJ2-1, with 8 nucleotides matching TRBD2. V gave up 6 bases and J gave up 0 bases; unmatched junction bases: 1. Germline lookup yields CDR1 DFQATT and CDR2 SNEGSKA (reference sequence). The CDR3 is 13 residues long. CDR3 in DNA: TGCAGTGCCGGGACTAGCTCCTACAATGAGCAGTTCTTC. Its protein product is CSAGTSSYNEQFF.

The V call is TRBV12-3 or TRBV12-4, the J call TRBJ2-4; no firm D call. This CDR3 is 14 amino acids long. Trimming cost V 1 base and J 0 bases, with 4 bases left between them. The CDR3 nucleotides read TGTGCCAGCAGTTTAGACGGAGCCAAAAACATTCAGTACTTC. Its protein is CASSLDGAKNIQYF.

This clonotype was detected only a few times. The genes are TRBV5-1 and TRBJ2-1; TRBD2 is a possible D gene (5 bases). The CDR3 covers 14 residues. Germline CDR1 and CDR2: SGHRS and YFSETQ. V shed 0 bases and J shed 5 bases, with 9 bases lying between them. CDR3 region: CASSLALANNEQFF. The CDR3 DNA sequence: TGCGCCAGCAGCTTGGCTCTAGCCAACAATGAGCAGTTCTTC. The full variable domain, in which reference TRBV5-1 and TRBJ2-1 provide the parts outside the CDR3, is KAGVTQTPRYLIKTRGQQVTLSCSPISGHRSVSWYQQTPGQGLQFLFEYFSETQRNKGNFPGRFSGRQFSNSRSEMNVSTLELGDSALYLCASSLALANNEQFFGPGTRLTVL.

V gene TRBV12-3 or TRBV12-4 combines with J gene TRBJ2-5; D remains unclear. The CDR3 runs to 13 residues. Between the trimmed V and J ends, which lost 6 bases and 2 bases, there was a span of 10 bases. CDR3: CASRPAGQETQYF. The CDR3 region has the DNA TGTGCCAGCAGGCCCGCCGGTCAAGAGACCCAGTACTTC.

This clonotype was counted between two and nine times. The chain employs TRBV27 and TRBJ2-5; 8 nucleotides align to TRBD2. This CDR3 spans 14 amino acids. Losses at the gene ends were 2 bases for V and 11 bases for J; bases not matched to a gene: 10. In germline, CDR1 is MNHEY, CDR2 SMNVEV (reference sequence). The CDR3 bases are TGTGCCAGCAGTTTAGCTAGCGGGTACAATGAGCAGTACTTC. Its translation: CASSLASGYNEQYF.

The genes are TRBV20-1 and TRBJ2-1; 7 nucleotides line up with TRBD2. Trimming took 5 bases from V and 6 from J; bases not matched to a gene: 13. Germline CDR1 reads DFQATT; CDR2 reads SNEGSKA (reference sequence). The CDR3 length is 15 residues. DNA for the CDR3: TGCAGTGCTCTGGCCCCCAGCGGGGTTACCAATGAGCAGTTCTTC. Residues: CSALAPSGVTNEQFF.

Many counts were recorded for this clonotype. The chain uses TRBV24-1 and TRBJ2-1, with a possible D match to TRBD1 (6 bases). Germline assignment: CDR1 KGHDR and CDR2 SFDVKD. The CDR3 totals 14 residues. Trimming cost V 3 bases and J 7 bases, with 12 bases left between them. CDR3 amino acids: CATSDRTGKNEQFF. The CDR3 DNA reads TGTGCCACCAGTGATCGCACAGGGAAAAATGAGCAGTTCTTC.

The chain has TRBV7-2 and TRBJ2-1, with TRBD2 identical over 9 bases. V lost 5 bases to trimming and J lost 2 bases; unmatched junction nucleotides: 4. Germline V gives CDR1 SGHTA, CDR2 FQGNSA. CDR3 size: 15 residues. The DNA for the CDR3 is TGTGCCAGCAGCGGCGGGGGGGGAGCCTACAATGAGCAGTTCTTC. As protein: CASSGGGGAYNEQFF.

CDR3 sequence: CASSQDPGLANYGYTF. The CDR3 bases are TGTGCCAGCAGCCAAGATCCGGGGTTAGCTAACTATGGCTACACCTTC. The rearrangement joins TRBV4-2 to TRBJ1-2; D is unclear. The CDR3 is made up of 16 amino acids. Germline CDR1 reads LGHNA; CDR2 reads YNFKEQ. Trimming cost V 0 bases and J 0 bases, with 11 bases left between them.

The chain joins TRBV28 to TRBJ1-2, with a tentative D call TRBD1 (6 bases). This CDR3 spans 14 amino acids. The germline CDR1 and CDR2 sequences are MDHEN and SYDVKM. The ends were cut back, 9 bases at V and 0 bases at J, with 14 bases in the middle. This CDR3 reads CASEQGGSNYGYTF. The CDR3 DNA reads TGTGCCAGTGAACAGGGAGGTTCTAACTATGGCTACACCTTC.

This clonotype appeared a few times. The genes are TRBV9 and TRBJ2-1; 9 bases map to TRBD2. The CDR3 contains 13 residues. Trimming removed 7 bases from V and 8 bases from J; junction bases left unmatched: 7. Germline CDR1 and CDR2: SGDLS and YYNGEE. CDR3 residues: CASGGGGAYEQFF. The CDR3 DNA sequence: TGTGCCAGCGGGGGCGGGGGGGCCTATGAGCAGTTCTTC.